The rows below give T cell receptor beta chains drawn from one sample of a study of blood T cells in healthy people across ages. MiXCR was run by TCRdb on the 5' RACE reads, yielding one entry per CDR3 protein. The sample yields about 1.8 million distinct CDR3 sequences, about 50% seen once. Specimen: blood. Receptors were obtained from a woman in her 40s in good health. CDR3s include the opening cysteine and the closing phenylalanine or tryptophan. D genes are given only for firm matches. The size of a clone is reported for some rows only, either as once, few or many, or as a class for expanded clones.

few	TRBV7-8	TRBD2	TRBJ2-5	CASSPRWAGEQETQYF	TGTGCCAGCAGCCCACGCTGGGCGGGGGAACAAGAGACCCAGTACTTC
.	TRBV28	.	TRBJ1-2	CASSLPAAGSSGYTF	TGTGCCAGCAGCTTACCGGCCGCAGGGAGTTCTGGCTACACCTTC
.	TRBV20-1	.	TRBJ2-5	CSARFAARETQYF	TGCAGTGCTAGATTCGCCGCTAGAGAGACCCAGTACTTC
.	TRBV7-2	.	TRBJ2-5	CASSPRVSIETQYF	TGTGCCAGCAGCCCCCGGGTCAGCATCGAGACCCAGTACTTC
.	TRBV7-2	.	TRBJ2-7	CASSSVLTPSSYEQYF	TGTGCCAGCAGTTCAGTGTTGACCCCGAGCTCCTACGAGCAGTACTTC
.	TRBV14	TRBD2	TRBJ2-1	CASSQHSGSILNEQFF	TGTGCCAGCAGCCAACATAGCGGGAGTATTTTGAATGAGCAGTTCTTC
few	TRBV29-1	TRBD2	TRBJ2-1	CSVEGGGASYNEQFF	TGCAGCGTTGAGGGCGGGGGGGCGTCCTACAATGAGCAGTTCTTC
.	TRBV29-1	.	TRBJ2-5	CSVEGGRGAETQYF	TGCAGCGTTGAAGGAGGTCGGGGGGCCGAGACCCAGTACTTC
.	TRBV4-3	.	TRBJ1-2	CASSQGEGFVSDGYTF	TGCGCCAGCAGCCAAGGAGAAGGGTTTGTGTCGGATGGCTACACCTTC
few	TRBV29-1	TRBD1	TRBJ2-3	CSVRDRGPPDTQYF	TGCAGCGTTAGGGACAGGGGGCCACCAGATACGCAGTATTTT
few	TRBV6-1	.	TRBJ2-7	CASSEGGDRRPEQYF	TGTGCCAGCAGTGAAGGAGGAGACAGGCGGCCCGAGCAGTACTTC
.	TRBV6-5	.	TRBJ1-1	CASSYAIPNTEAFF	TGTGCCAGCAGTTATGCGATCCCGAACACTGAAGCTTTCTTT
.	TRBV5-1	.	TRBJ1-2	CASSLARGDVGYTF	TGCGCCAGCAGCTTGGCAAGGGGGGACGTTGGCTACACCTTC
many	TRBV20-1	.	TRBJ2-5	CSARGLGETQYF	TGCAGTGCTAGGGGACTCGGGGAGACCCAGTACTTC
.	TRBV28	.	TRBJ2-7	CASSLLGGQLPYEQYF	TGTGCCAGCAGTCTACTGGGGGGACAGTTGCCCTACGAGCAGTACTTC
.	TRBV9	.	TRBJ2-1	CASSVGWWGGDEQFF	TGTGCCAGCAGCGTAGGTTGGTGGGGGGGCGACGAGCAGTTCTTC
.	TRBV12-3/TRBV12-4	TRBD1	TRBJ2-2	CASSPLGQGHTGELFF	TGTGCCAGCAGTCCCCTAGGACAGGGGCACACCGGGGAGCTGTTTTTT
.	TRBV5-1	TRBD1	TRBJ1-2	CASSHWDEGQGDYGYTF	TGCGCCAGCAGCCACTGGGATGAGGGACAGGGGGACTATGGCTACACCTTC
many	TRBV29-1	TRBD2	TRBJ2-1	CSAEGMTSGGDKQFF	TGCAGCGCCGAGGGTATGACTAGCGGGGGTGATAAGCAGTTCTTC
.	TRBV7-2	TRBD2	TRBJ2-1	CASSGDASGGNNEQFF	TGTGCCAGCAGCGGGGACGCTAGCGGGGGGAACAATGAGCAGTTCTTC
.	TRBV9	.	TRBJ2-3	CASSIGQDKDTQYF	TGTGCCAGCAGCATCGGCCAGGACAAAGATACGCAGTATTTT
.	TRBV4-1	TRBD2	TRBJ2-5	CASSHSGGRGGEETQYF	TGCGCCAGCAGCCATTCCGGGGGTCGCGGGGGGGAAGAGACCCAGTACTTC
many	TRBV7-2	.	TRBJ2-7	CASSLGASYEQYF	TGTGCCAGCAGTTTGGGGGCGTCTTACGAGCAGTACTTC
.	TRBV5-6	TRBD1	TRBJ2-4	CASSLGGTGVSKNIQYF	TGTGCCAGCAGCTTGGGCGGGACAGGGGTCTCCAAAAACATTCAGTACTTC
few	TRBV12-3/TRBV12-4	.	TRBJ2-1	CASSTRGTNEQFF	TGTGCCAGCAGTACCCGGGGCACAAATGAGCAGTTCTTC
once	TRBV3-1	TRBD2	TRBJ2-5	CASSLAGAGGQETQYF	TGTGCCAGCAGCCTGGCGGGCGCGGGGGGTCAAGAGACCCAGTACTTC
.	TRBV4-2	TRBD2	TRBJ2-3	CASSQGAAGATDTQYF	TGTGCCAGCAGCCAAGGAGCAGCGGGAGCCACAGATACGCAGTATTTT
.	TRBV7-9	.	TRBJ2-3	CASTVSGNTDTQYF	TGTGCCAGCACCGTTTCCGGGAACACAGATACGCAGTATTTT
few	TRBV5-1	TRBD1	TRBJ2-7	CASTQQGQGVYEQYF	TGCGCCAGCACCCAACAGGGACAGGGGGTCTACGAGCAGTACTTC